This T cell receptor (beta chain) emerged from a study of blood T cells in healthy people across ages. General study findings and limits: Naive CD4+ cells and diversity were both higher in long-lived donors than in aged donors. As age increased, TCR beta diversity per million T cells fell in a roughly linear fashion.

Worth noting for this clonotype: Its target is not known.

The germline CDR1 and CDR2 sequences are MNHNY and SVGAGI (reference sequence). The junction had 6 bases not matched to a gene; V was cut back by 7 bases and J by 14 bases. CDR3 size: 11 residues. For the second PCR, which ran for about 7 to 12 cycles, a sample-barcoded 5' primer and a J-beta primer mix were used. In TCRdb, the 5' RACE reads were re-called with MiXCR into one record per CDR3 protein. This sample has roughly 800,000 distinct CDR3 sequences, with 58% found just once. The origin of this receptor is a man younger than 45 in good health. This chain links TRBV6-6 with TRBJ2-1; 9 bases line up with TRBD2. Sequencing was done on a sample of blood. CDR3 protein: CASNLAGVEFF. The DNA of the CDR3 is TGTGCCAGCAACTTAGCGGGAGTAGAGTTCTTC.